What follows are 10 T cell receptor beta chains derived from one specimen sequenced in a study of cytomegalovirus exposure and HLA in healthy donors. The PCR employed 60 Vbeta primers together with 13 Jbeta primers. Assay: immunoSEQ multiplex PCR; the TCRdb copy retains only in-frame clones and omits some. The sample records about 97,000 clones, less than 90% being singletons. The sequenced sample was PBMCs. These receptors originate from a man aged 40-55 years in good health and CMV-seronegative.

The rearrangement uses TRBV6-5 and TRBJ1-5; TRBD1 matches 7 bases. The J segment lost 5 bases and the V segment lost 7 bases, leaving 5 bases of the junction unmatched. This CDR3 region has 13 residues. The germline V gene encodes CDR1 MNHEY and CDR2 SVGAGI. The CDR3, as DNA: TGTGCCAGCACGAGGGGGCTTCATCAGCCCCAGCATTTT. Translated: CASTRGLHQPQHF.

The CDR3 DNA follows: TGCGCCAGCAACAGGGATGCAGATACGCAGTATTTT. Amino acid sequence: CASNRDADTQYF. This chain connects TRBV5-1 to TRBJ2-3; a possible D gene is TRBD1 (6 bases). In germline, CDR1 is SGHRS, CDR2 YFSETQ. The CDR3 extends over 12 amino acids. Trimming left V 6 bases short and J 4 bases short, with 9 bases between.

The chain joins TRBV9 to TRBJ1-3; D is perhaps TRBD1 (6 bases). Trimming took 3 bases from V and 0 from J, leaving 16 bases between them. Looked up from germline, CDR1 is SGDLS and CDR2 is YYNGEE. The length of the CDR3 is 17 residues. CDR3 DNA: TGTGCCAGCAGCGCAGGGGAGGGTACCTACTCTGGAAACACCATATATTTT. Residues: CASSAGEGTYSGNTIYF.

The chain carries TRBV29-1 and TRBJ1-4, with D hard to call. The CDR3 runs to 12 residues. Per germline, CDR1 SQVTM and CDR2 ANQGSEA. The ends were cut back, 3 bases at V and 8 bases at J, with 10 bases in the middle. Here the CDR3 reads CSVDEGREKLFF. For the CDR3, the DNA is TGCAGCGTTGATGAGGGCAGGGAAAAACTGTTTTTT.

The chain has TRBV7-2 and TRBJ2-3, with D unclear. Trimming removed 3 bases at V and 1 base at J, with 11 bases between. There are 15 residues in the CDR3. Looked up from germline, CDR1 is SGHTA and CDR2 is FQGNSA. The CDR3 nucleotides are TGTGCCAGCAGCTTGAACCTACGGGGCACAGATACGCAGTATTTT. Translated: CASSLNLRGTDTQYF.

The chain uses TRBV5-1 and TRBJ1-4, with a weak D call TRBD1 (5 bases). In germline, CDR1 is SGHRS, CDR2 YFSETQ. The CDR3 is 16 residues long. The V end lost 1 base, the J end lost 5 bases, and 15 bases lay between the germline ends. The CDR3 region has the DNA TGCGCCAGCAGCTTGCGATCAGACAGTAGCAATGAAAAACTGTTTTTT. Its protein is CASSLRSDSSNEKLFF.

J is TRBJ1-2 and V is TRBV19; D not certain. The germline V gene has CDR1 LNHDA and CDR2 SQIVND (reference sequence). CDR3 length: 9 residues. Trimming cost V 10 bases and J 14 bases, with 14 bases left between them. The DNA for the CDR3 is TGTGCCACCCGGACCACGGGGACCTTC. It codes for CATRTTGTF.

This clone has just a few counts. The chain recombines TRBV5-1 with TRBJ1-2, with TRBD1 matching over 10 bases. Germline V gene sequence: CDR1 SGHRS, CDR2 YFSETQ. This CDR3 is 13 amino acids long. Trimming at V came to 3 bases and at J to 6 bases, leaving 2 bases not matched to a gene. The CDR3 DNA sequence: TGCGCCAGCAGCTACGGGACAGGGGATGGCTACACCTTC. Protein sequence: CASSYGTGDGYTF.

This clone has only one observation. The CDR3 nucleotides are TGTGCCAGCAGTAGATTACGGGGGAACAATGAGCAGTTCTTC. It yields the protein CASSRLRGNNEQFF. This chain joins TRBV6-5 and TRBJ2-1; the D gene is possibly TRBD2 (6 bases). Germline V lookup: CDR1 MNHEY, CDR2 SVGAGI. V was clipped by 5 bases and J by 5 bases, with 13 bases between them. The CDR3 totals 14 residues.

This chain joins TRBV7-8 and TRBJ1-6; D gene uncertain. V was shortened by 4 bases and J by 6 bases, with 10 bases between the two germline ends. Germline CDR1 SGHVS, CDR2 FQNEAQ. There are 14 residues in the CDR3. The CDR3 region has the DNA TGTGCCAGCAGCTATTACAGTTCTAATTCACCCCTCCACTTT. This encodes CASSYYSSNSPLHF.